There are a few counts of the clone carrying this T cell receptor beta chain. Just one base apart from a much larger clone, this may be a read error. The data belong to a study of CD8+CD57+ T cells in acquired aplastic anemia. TCR beta VDJ combinations and CDR3 sequences were profiled from genomic DNA. MiXCR was run by TCRdb on the reads, yielding one entry per CDR3 protein. The data hold fewer than 200,000 distinct CDR3 sequences, with 40% to 55% observed a single time. Germline CDR1 is LGHNA and CDR2 is YNFKEQ. CDR3 length equals 14 residues. Flow cytometry had shown expanded CD8+CD57+ cells in the patients chosen for sequencing.

Sequenced: sorted CD4+, CD8+, or CD8+CD57+ T cells (not recorded which) from PBMCs. The chain has TRBV4-2 and TRBJ2-5; possibly TRBD2 for D (5 bases). The J call is in doubt because the DNA end fits TRBJ2-7 better. This receptor was taken from a human donor with aplastic anemia. As DNA, the CDR3 is TGTGCCAGCGGCCCGCAGGAGGAGGCCTACGAGCAGTACTTC. Encoded protein: CASGPQEEAYEQYF.